Given below is one TCR beta chain in context. These data belong to a study of blood T cell repertoires in COVID-19. Across the whole study: Samples taken during acute and convalescent COVID-19 were collected in the United States, Italy and Spain. Sample material is recorded as cDNA or gDNA derived from T cells, B-cell-depleted T cells, or PBMCs.

CDR1 and CDR2 from the germline V gene are SGHRS and YFSETQ. The CDR3 sequence is 13 residues long. V gave up 0 bases and J gave up 5 bases, with 6 bases separating them. Enrolment of Seattle patients took place during active infection, and they were followed longitudinally. Per the authors' pipeline: It was from reference gene primer amplification that nucleated cell counts were estimated. The table came from immunoSEQ multiplex PCR; TCRdb's copy has only in-frame clones and leaves some out. V, J and clone size are taken as reported in that table, and D and trimming were inferred from the DNA itself. Of roughly 160,000 clones in the sample, about 83% were seen once.

Material for sequencing was peripheral blood. V and J are TRBV5-1 and TRBJ2-1; D remains ambiguous. The TCR comes from a woman aged 70-85 years with COVID-19, enrolled during active disease. The CDR3 spells CASSLASNNEQFF. The CDR3 DNA reads TGCGCCAGCAGCTTGGCCAGTAACAATGAGCAGTTCTTC. Complete variable domain (other parts from reference TRBV5-1 and TRBJ2-1): KAGVTQTPRYLIKTRGQQVTLSCSPISGHRSVSWYQQTPGQGLQFLFEYFSETQRNKGNFPGRFSGRQFSNSRSEMNVSTLELGDSALYLCASSLASNNEQFFGPGTRLTVL.